This TCR beta chain originates from a study of OX40 agonist ivuxolimab in advanced cancers. About the research overall: Cohort: approximately 83% men, mean age roughly 60, aged about 20 to 79. Three patients, one with hepatocellular carcinoma and two with cutaneous melanoma, responded partially.

Notes on this clone: Antigen unknown. Sequence at one end of the junction differs from germline and may be a read error. In the same sample, other DNA sequences code for this CDR3.

Here immunoSEQ multiplex PCR was the method, and the copy in TCRdb shows in-frame clones only, minus some. The profile shows over 60,000 clones, approximately 94% of them singletons. Germline V gene sequence: CDR1 SGHDT, CDR2 YYEEEE. This CDR3 region has 16 residues. General study points: Near-lowest levels of clonal expansion characterized partial responders at 0.1-3.0 mg/kg. Both CD4+ and CD8+ T cell populations in blood had undergone clonal expansion by week 6 at 0.1 to 3.0 mg/kg.

The V and J genes are TRBV5-6 and TRBJ1-5; TRBD1 is a possible D gene (5 bases). The specimen was CD4+ or CD8+ T cells sorted from blood, collected in a trial of the OX40 agonist ivuxolimab. The sequence was obtained from an adult with an advanced solid tumor such as melanoma, head and neck, liver or kidney cancer. In nucleotides, the CDR3 is TGCGCCAGCAGCTTGGCCGGAGAGGGGTCCTACGGCACCCAGCATTTT. Its protein product is CASSLAGEGSYGTQHF.